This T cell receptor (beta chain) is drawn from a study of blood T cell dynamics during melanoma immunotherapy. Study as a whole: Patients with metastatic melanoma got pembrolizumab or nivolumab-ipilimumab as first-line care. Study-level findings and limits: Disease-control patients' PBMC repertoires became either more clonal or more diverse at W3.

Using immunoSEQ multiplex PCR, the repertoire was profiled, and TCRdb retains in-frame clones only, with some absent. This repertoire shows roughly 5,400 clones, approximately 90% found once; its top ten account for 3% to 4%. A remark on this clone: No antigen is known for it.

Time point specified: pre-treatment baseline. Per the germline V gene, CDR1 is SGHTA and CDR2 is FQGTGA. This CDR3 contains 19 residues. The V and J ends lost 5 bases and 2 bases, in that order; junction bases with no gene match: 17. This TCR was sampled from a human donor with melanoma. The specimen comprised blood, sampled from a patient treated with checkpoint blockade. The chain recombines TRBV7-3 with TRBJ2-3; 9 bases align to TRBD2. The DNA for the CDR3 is TGTGCCAGCAGCGCACATGTTCCGGGACTAGCAGATTACACAGATACGCAGTATTTT. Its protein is CASSAHVPGLADYTDTQYF.